The 20 T cell receptor beta chains below all came from one sample that was sequenced in a study of CD8+ T cells in alopecia areata. Sequencing used cDNA as its template, made by extracting RNA and reverse transcribing it. Libraries were prepared by immunoSEQ multiplex PCR; TCRdb keeps only in-frame clonotypes and omits some of them. The table lists around 200,000 clones, about 48% of them singletons. Sample treatment: oral pan-JAK inhibitor, 5-10 mg twice daily. Specimen: CD8+ T cells sorted from blood, collected at week 24, from a patient treated with tofacitinib. Source of these receptors: a human donor with alopecia areata.

This chain uses TRBV5-6 with TRBJ2-1; D unresolved. CDR1 and CDR2 from the germline V gene are SGHDT and YYEEEE. V was shortened by 4 bases and J by 9 bases, with 11 bases between the two germline ends. This CDR3 is built from 12 residues. In DNA, the CDR3 is TGTGCCAGCAGCCCGACGGGCGGTGAGCAGTTCTTC. Translation gives CASSPTGGEQFF.

This chain joins TRBV30 and TRBJ2-3; weak D call: TRBD1 (5 bases). Germline lookup yields CDR1 GTSNPN and CDR2 SVGIG (reference sequence). The CDR3 is 13 residues long. V was pared by 0 bases and J by 4 bases, with 8 bases between. CDR3: CAWSVSRADTQYF. CDR3 nucleotide sequence: TGTGCCTGGAGTGTAAGCAGGGCAGATACGCAGTATTTT. The full variable domain, with the rest looked up from reference TRBV30 and TRBJ2-3, is SQTIHQWPATLVQPVGSPLSLECTVEGTSNPNLYWYRQAAGRGLQLLFYSVGIGQISSEVPQNLSASRPQDRQFILSSKKLLLSDSGFYLCAWSVSRADTQYFGPGTRLTVL.

This clone was seen a handful of times. The V call is TRBV30, the J call TRBJ2-1; TRBD2 is a possible D gene (6 bases). V lost 2 bases, J lost 7 bases, and 18 bases lay in between. The germline V gene encodes CDR1 GTSNPN and CDR2 SVGIG (reference sequence). The CDR3 totals 15 residues. The CDR3 protein is CAWSLLGLRTNEQFF. The CDR3 DNA reads as TGTGCCTGGAGTCTACTGGGACTCCGGACGAATGAGCAGTTCTTC.

This clone was observed a few times. The V call is TRBV10-3, the J call TRBJ2-3, with 10 bases that match TRBD2. V was clipped by 7 bases and J by 1 base; unmatched bases: 8. Per germline, CDR1 ENHRY and CDR2 SYGVKD. This CDR3 is 16 amino acids long. CDR3 residues: CAIKFERGGGTDTQYF. CDR3 DNA: TGTGCCATCAAATTTGAGCGGGGGGGCGGCACAGATACGCAGTATTTT.

This chain connects TRBV7-2 to TRBJ2-2; no definite D call. CDR1 and CDR2 from the germline V gene are SGHTA and FQGNSA. The length of the CDR3 is 13 residues. V was cut by 1 base and J by 9 bases, with 9 bases left in between. The CDR3 reads CASSLELVRELFF. DNA for the CDR3: TGTGCCAGCAGCTTAGAGTTAGTTAGGGAGCTGTTTTTT.

J is TRBJ2-7 and V is TRBV4-1; maybe TRBD1 (6 bases). From germline, CDR1 is MGHRA and CDR2 YSYEKL. Trimming cost V 2 bases and J 5 bases, with 10 bases left between them. CDR3 length equals 13 residues. The CDR3 loop reads CASSQTGYDEQYF. In nucleotides, the CDR3 is TGCGCCAGCAGCCAAACAGGGTACGACGAGCAGTACTTC.

The chain couples TRBV18 to TRBJ2-7; no reliable D call. The CDR3 is 12 residues long. The V gene's germline CDR1 is KGHSH and CDR2 LQKENI. Between the trimmed V and J ends, which lost 3 bases and 5 bases, there was a span of 8 bases. The CDR3 sequence is CASSPTRNEQYF. DNA for the CDR3: TGTGCCAGCTCACCGACCCGGAACGAGCAGTACTTC.

This chain uses TRBV30 with TRBJ1-1; D gene uncertain. The CDR3 extends over 12 amino acids. Germline CDR1 GTSNPN, CDR2 SVGIG (reference sequence). Trimming removed 1 base at V and 8 bases at J, with 11 bases between. The CDR3 reads CAWSGGEPEAFF. The CDR3 region has the DNA TGTGCCTGGAGTGGCGGGGAACCCGAAGCTTTCTTT.

This clone has only a few counts. DNA of the CDR3: TGCGCCAGCAGCGGGACTAGCGGAGAATACAATGAGCAGTTCTTC. It yields the protein CASSGTSGEYNEQFF. This chain connects TRBV5-1 to TRBJ2-1, with 11 positions matching TRBD2. CDR1 and CDR2 from the germline V gene are SGHRS and YFSETQ. This CDR3 is built from 15 residues. The junction had 4 bases not matched to a gene; V was cut back by 4 bases and J by 4 bases.

This clone has just one count. The sample has other DNA sequences that encode this CDR3 too. V usage is TRBV30 and J usage is TRBJ2-7, with TRBD1 matching 7 bases. The CDR3 loop spans 13 amino acids. The germline gives CDR1 GTSNPN, CDR2 SVGIG (reference sequence). V dropped 1 base and J dropped 4; count of bases not matched to a gene: 4. The CDR3 bases are TGTGCCTGGAGTGGGACAGGAGGATACGAGCAGTACTTC. Its translation is CAWSGTGGYEQYF. The variable domain in full, with the rest retrieved from reference TRBV30 and TRBJ2-7, is SQTIHQWPATLVQPVGSPLSLECTVEGTSNPNLYWYRQAAGRGLQLLFYSVGIGQISSEVPQNLSASRPQDRQFILSSKKLLLSDSGFYLCAWSGTGGYEQYFGPGTRLTVT.

This clone has a handful of counts. V gene TRBV29-1 combines with J gene TRBJ1-2; TRBD1 might be the D (5 bases). Looked up from germline, CDR1 is SQVTM and CDR2 is ANQGSEA. Between the trimmed V and J ends, which lost 3 bases and 6 bases, there was a span of 11 bases. This CDR3 contains 12 residues. The CDR3 here is CSVEGSGNGYTF. In DNA, the CDR3 is TGCAGCGTTGAGGGGTCAGGGAATGGCTACACCTTC.

This chain connects TRBV12-5 to TRBJ1-6; 7 nucleotides agree with TRBD1. Germline lookup yields CDR1 LGHNT and CDR2 FRNRAP. The CDR3 runs to 14 residues. J gave up 8 bases and V 6 bases, and 7 bases lay outside the gene matches. In nucleotides, the CDR3 is TGTGCTAGTGGCAATGACAGGGCTGATTCACCCCTCCACTTT. It is translated as CASGNDRADSPLHF. The full variable domain, rest sourced from reference TRBV12-5 and TRBJ1-6, is DARVTQTPRHKVTEMGQEVTMRCQPILGHNTVFWYRQTMMQGLELLAYFRNRAPLDDSGMPKDRFSAEMPDATLATLKIQPSEPRDSAVYFCASGNDRADSPLHFGNGTRLTVT.

The rearrangement uses TRBV9 and TRBJ2-7, with D unclear. CDR3 length equals 16 residues. Germline CDR1 reads SGDLS; CDR2 reads YYNGEE. The ends were cut back, 0 bases at V and 4 bases at J, with 17 bases in the middle. The CDR3 DNA is TGTGCCAGCAGCGTAGATTACCGCCTCCACCTTTACGAGCAGTACTTC. Residues: CASSVDYRLHLYEQYF.

The chain employs TRBV2 and TRBJ1-2; D is undetermined. Per the germline V gene, CDR1 is SNHLY and CDR2 is FYNNEI. The CDR3 has 12 residues. Trimming removed 4 bases from V and 7 bases from J, with 10 bases in between. The CDR3, as DNA: TGTGCCAGCAGTGTGTCTGACCCTGGCTACACCTTC. Translating it yields CASSVSDPGYTF.

The chain combines TRBV27 with TRBJ2-3, with D uncertain. With 1 base removed from V and 6 bases from J, the gap between germline ends came to 8 bases. The CDR3 covers 13 residues. Germline loops: CDR1 MNHEY, CDR2 SMNVEV (reference sequence). The CDR3 region has the DNA TGTGCCAGCAGTTTATGGTTGGGGGATACGCAGTATTTT. It yields the protein CASSLWLGDTQYF.

This clone was detected once. V is TRBV9 and J is TRBJ2-7; weak D call: TRBD2 (5 bases). V lost 4 bases and J 4 bases, leaving 15 bases between the germline ends. The CDR3 is 14 residues long. CDR1 SGDLS and CDR2 YYNGEE come from the germline V gene. The CDR3 sequence: CASSPPGWEYEQYF. The CDR3 nucleotides read TGTGCCAGCAGCCCCCCGGGGTGGGAGTACGAGCAGTACTTC.

To note about this clone: The junction shows a germline mismatch at one end, possibly a read error. The chain couples TRBV27 to TRBJ1-1; D remains unclear. The germline V gene encodes CDR1 MNHEY and CDR2 SMNVEV (reference sequence). This CDR3 is 12 amino acids long. CDR3 sequence reads: CASSSSNSEAFF. CDR3 bases: TGTGCCAGCAGTTCTTCTAACAGTGAAGCTTTCTTT.

This clone has just a few counts. The rearrangement uses TRBV13 and TRBJ2-2; D not resolved. The V gene lost 0 bases and the J gene lost 4 bases, with 6 bases spanning the gap. The CDR3 sequence is 14 residues long. Germline V gene data show CDR1 as PRHDT and CDR2 as FYEKMQ (reference sequence). The CDR3 loop reads CASSLGGGTGELFF. In DNA, the CDR3 is TGTGCCAGCAGCTTAGGGGGCGGCACCGGGGAGCTGTTTTTT. The entire variable domain, with the rest obtained from reference TRBV13 and TRBJ2-2, is as follows: AAGVIQSPRHLIKEKRETATLKCYPIPRHDTVYWYQQGPGQDPQFLISFYEKMQSDKGSIPDRFSAQQFSDYHSELNMSSLELGDSALYFCASSLGGGTGELFFGEGSRLTVL.

This clone turned up a few times. This chain uses TRBV11-3 with TRBJ2-3; D remains ambiguous. This CDR3 spans 13 amino acids. Germline CDR1 is SGHNT and CDR2 is YENEEA. The V gene lost 0 bases and the J gene lost 3 bases, with 4 bases spanning the gap. The CDR3 coding sequence is TGTGCCAGCAGCTTAGATCGGACAGATACGCAGTATTTT. This gives the protein CASSLDRTDTQYF.

The rearrangement joins TRBV7-9 to TRBJ2-1; TRBD2 might be the D (6 bases). This CDR3 spans 15 amino acids. V lost 5 bases to trimming and J lost 10 bases, with 21 bases between them. Germline CDR1 and CDR2: SEHNR and FQNEAQ (reference sequence). CDR3 in DNA: TGTGCCAGCAGCCCGGTAGCGGAGGAACCGACAGAGCAGTTCTTC. Amino acid sequence: CASSPVAEEPTEQFF.